These 20 T cell receptor beta chains were all obtained from the same sample, sequenced in a study of T cell clonotyping in hematopoietic cell transplantation. Specified time point: recipient sample about 28 days before transplant, after cytoreduction. Profiled with immunoSEQ multiplex PCR; TCRdb holds only in-frame clones, not every one. This repertoire shows about 21,000 clones, almost 90% found once; its top ten account for approximately 4%. Sample: peripheral blood mononuclear cells, taken before stem cell transplant. These receptors were taken from a man between 18 and 29 years old with biphenotypic leukemia. Some clones in this sample may be carry-over from other donors' samples.

The chain has TRBV30 and TRBJ1-5; a weak D match, TRBD1 (5 bases). V shed 0 bases and J shed 4 bases, with 7 bases lying between them. Germline CDR1 reads GTSNPN; CDR2 reads SVGIG (reference sequence). This CDR3 is built from 13 residues. The CDR3 is CAWSVGPNQPQHF. In nucleotides, the CDR3 is TGTGCCTGGAGTGTGGGGCCGAATCAGCCCCAGCATTTT.

The chain employs TRBV10-3 and TRBJ1-2; unclear D gene. This CDR3 spans 12 amino acids. Germline V CDR1 and CDR2: ENHRY, SYGVKD. Trimming cost V 10 bases and J 4 bases, with 13 bases left between them. The CDR3 here is CATPGPTYGYTF. CDR3 nucleotide sequence: TGTGCCACACCCGGGCCGACCTATGGCTACACCTTC.

The J gene is TRBJ1-1, the V gene TRBV10-1; TRBD1 agrees at 7 bases. The V gene end was trimmed by 9 bases and the J gene end by 1 base; junction bases not matched to a gene: 8. This CDR3 is 14 amino acids long. The germline gives CDR1 WNHNN, CDR2 SYGVQD (reference sequence). CDR3 residues: CASSLGTANTEAFF. In DNA form, the CDR3 reads TGCGCCAGTTCCTTGGGGACAGCGAACACTGAAGCTTTCTTT.

This sequence joins TRBV5-1 and TRBJ1-2, with 11 positions matching TRBD1. The CDR3 runs 18 residues. Germline CDR1 SGHRS, CDR2 YFSETQ. The J segment lost 4 bases and the V segment lost 0 bases, leaving 11 bases of the junction unmatched. The DNA for the CDR3 is TGCGCCAGCAGCTTGGCAGGGACAGGGGGTTTCCGGGCCTATGGCTACACCTTC. It codes for CASSLAGTGGFRAYGYTF.

This chain joins TRBV4-3 and TRBJ2-2; perhaps TRBD2 as D (5 bases). This CDR3 has 14 residues. The germline gives CDR1 LGHNA, CDR2 YSLEER. V dropped 4 bases and J dropped 8 bases, with 14 bases sitting between them. CDR3 DNA sequence: TGCGCCAGCAGCCGACTAACTGGTGGAGGGGAGCTGTTTTTT. Protein: CASSRLTGGGELFF.

The sample holds one count of this clone. V and J are TRBV5-1 and TRBJ2-5; no clear D gene. Per the germline V gene, CDR1 is SGHRS and CDR2 is YFSETQ. The CDR3 is 12 residues long. The V and J ends lost 4 bases and 5 bases respectively, with 9 bases between them. The CDR3 bases are TGCGCCAGCAGCCAAAAAAGGGAGACCCAGTACTTC. Translating gives CASSQKRETQYF.

This sequence joins TRBV27 and TRBJ2-7; 7 bases match TRBD1. The CDR3 consists of 14 residues. CDR1 and CDR2 (germline): MNHEY, SMNVEV (reference sequence). The V segment lost 6 bases and the J segment 0 bases; nucleotides outside the gene matches: 5. CDR3 DNA: TGTGCCAGCAGCCACGGGGACAGCTCCTACGAGCAGTACTTC. Translation: CASSHGDSSYEQYF.

The chain joins TRBV4-3 to TRBJ1-2, with 7 bases lining up with TRBD1. Germline CDR1 and CDR2: LGHNA and YSLEER. V was clipped by 0 bases and J by 7 bases; unmatched bases: 5. This CDR3 is 14 amino acids long. CDR3 DNA: TGCGCCAGCAGCCAAGAGTCCAGGGGGGTTGGCTACACCTTC. It translates to CASSQESRGVGYTF.

V usage is TRBV5-1 and J usage is TRBJ2-5; 8 nucleotides match TRBD2. J gave up 2 bases and V 4 bases, and 13 bases lay outside the gene matches. CDR1 is SGHRS and CDR2 is YFSETQ in the germline V gene. The CDR3 loop spans 17 amino acids. In DNA, the CDR3 is TGCGCCAGCAGCGGATGGCGGGGGGCCGCAACTCAAGAGACCCAGTACTTC. Translating gives CASSGWRGAATQETQYF.

The count of this clone is one. V usage is TRBV6-5 and J usage is TRBJ1-6; TRBD1 matches at 7 bases. The CDR3 is 15 residues long. Trimming removed 6 bases from V and 5 bases from J; junction bases left unmatched: 7. The germline gives CDR1 MNHEY, CDR2 SVGAGI. The CDR3 is CASSQGGVNNSPLHF. The DNA for the CDR3 is TGTGCCAGCAGCCAGGGGGGGGTAAATAATTCACCCCTCCACTTT.

The gene calls are TRBV2 and TRBJ2-1, with TRBD2 as a possible D gene (6 bases). V was shortened by 7 bases and J by 3 bases, with 10 bases between the two germline ends. The CDR3 contains 13 residues. CDR1 and CDR2 (germline): SNHLY, FYNNEI. CDR3 in DNA: TGTGCCAGCACGGGAGTGGGCTACAATGAGCAGTTCTTC. Protein: CASTGVGYNEQFF.

This chain connects TRBV4-3 to TRBJ1-5; maybe TRBD1 (6 bases). Trimming removed 3 bases from V and 3 bases from J, with 18 bases in between. This CDR3 is built from 17 residues. From germline, CDR1 is LGHNA and CDR2 YSLEER. The CDR3 coding sequence is TGCGCCAGCAGCCAGGGGCTCACAGGGTTTCTCAATCAGCCCCAGCATTTT. This codes for CASSQGLTGFLNQPQHF.

This clone has just one count. CDR3 amino acids: CASSFWSSGRGPINEQFF. The CDR3 nucleotides read TGTGCCAGCAGCTTTTGGTCTAGCGGGAGAGGTCCAATCAATGAGCAGTTCTTC. V and J are TRBV11-3 and TRBJ2-1, with 10 bases lining up with TRBD2. Looked up from germline, CDR1 is SGHNT and CDR2 is YENEEA. The trim removed 3 bases at V and 6 bases at J, leaving 14 bases unmatched. The CDR3 extends over 18 amino acids.

This clone has just one count. V gene TRBV14 combines with J gene TRBJ2-7; 8 bases match TRBD1. The germline CDR1 and CDR2 sequences are SGHDN and FVKESK. This CDR3 is built from 14 residues. Unmatched junction bases numbered 8, after V lost 3 bases and J lost 7 bases. This CDR3 is CASSHSTGVGEQYF. In nucleotides, the CDR3 is TGTGCCAGCAGCCACTCGACAGGGGTGGGAGAGCAGTACTTC.

The chain joins TRBV2 to TRBJ1-4, with TRBD1 matching 7 bases. This CDR3 contains 18 residues. Looked up from germline, CDR1 is SNHLY and CDR2 is FYNNEI. After removal of 2 bases from V and 4 bases from J, the junction contained 13 bases not matched to a gene. The CDR3 spells CASSELERTGWSNEKLFF. The CDR3 DNA reads TGTGCCAGCAGTGAACTGGAGAGGACAGGCTGGAGTAATGAAAAACTGTTTTTT.

The sample holds a few counts of this clone. The chain is built from TRBV19 and TRBJ1-6; 7 nucleotides agree with TRBD1. Germline CDR1 LNHDA, CDR2 SQIVND (reference sequence). Trimming took 10 bases from V and 0 from J; bases not matched to a gene: 6. CDR3 length: 15 amino acids. CDR3 loop: CATTDRASYNSPLHF. For the CDR3, the DNA is TGTGCCACCACCGACAGGGCCTCCTATAATTCACCCCTCCACTTT.

The chain uses TRBV5-1 and TRBJ1-1, with 8 bases lining up with TRBD1. Losses at the gene ends were 2 bases for V and 7 bases for J; bases not matched to a gene: 7. There are 14 residues in the CDR3. The germline V gene has CDR1 SGHRS and CDR2 YFSETQ. The CDR3 loop reads CASSLNRGDGEAFF. The DNA of the CDR3 is TGCGCCAGCAGCTTAAACAGGGGGGACGGTGAAGCTTTCTTT.

The CDR3, as DNA: TGTGCCAGCAGCTTAACTAGCGGGGGCAATGAGCAGTTCTTC. Protein: CASSLTSGGNEQFF. The V gene is TRBV7-3, the J gene TRBJ2-1; 9 bases match TRBD2. Germline-derived CDR1 and CDR2 are SGHTA and FQGTGA. The CDR3 has 14 residues. Losses at the gene ends were 0 bases for V and 6 bases for J; bases not matched to a gene: 0.

The chain couples TRBV10-2 to TRBJ1-3; D not resolved. The CDR3 consists of 15 residues. In germline, CDR1 is WSHSY, CDR2 SAAADI. V was clipped by 5 bases and J by 0 bases, with 11 bases between them. The CDR3 sequence: CASSPGPASGNTIYF. CDR3 sequence (DNA): TGCGCCAGCAGTCCCGGACCGGCCTCTGGAAACACCATATATTTT.

This chain joins TRBV7-3 and TRBJ2-5; TRBD1 agrees at 7 bases. V was pared by 5 bases and J by 2 bases, with 5 bases of the junction left unmatched. The CDR3 extends over 14 amino acids. Germline values: CDR1 SGHTA, CDR2 FQGTGA. The CDR3 protein is CASSPRDRQETQYF. The CDR3, as DNA: TGTGCCAGCAGCCCCAGGGACAGACAAGAGACCCAGTACTTC.